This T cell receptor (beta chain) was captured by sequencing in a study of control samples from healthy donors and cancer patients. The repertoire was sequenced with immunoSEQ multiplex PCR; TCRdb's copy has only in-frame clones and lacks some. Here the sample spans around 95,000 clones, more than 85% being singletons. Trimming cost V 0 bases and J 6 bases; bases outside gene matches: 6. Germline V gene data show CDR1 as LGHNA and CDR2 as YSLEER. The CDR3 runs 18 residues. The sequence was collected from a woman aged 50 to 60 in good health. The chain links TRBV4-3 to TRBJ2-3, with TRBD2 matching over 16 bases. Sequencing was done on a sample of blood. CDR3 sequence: CASSQDPGTSGRGDTQYF. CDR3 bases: TGCGCCAGCAGCCAAGACCCAGGGACTAGCGGGAGGGGGGATACGCAGTATTTT.